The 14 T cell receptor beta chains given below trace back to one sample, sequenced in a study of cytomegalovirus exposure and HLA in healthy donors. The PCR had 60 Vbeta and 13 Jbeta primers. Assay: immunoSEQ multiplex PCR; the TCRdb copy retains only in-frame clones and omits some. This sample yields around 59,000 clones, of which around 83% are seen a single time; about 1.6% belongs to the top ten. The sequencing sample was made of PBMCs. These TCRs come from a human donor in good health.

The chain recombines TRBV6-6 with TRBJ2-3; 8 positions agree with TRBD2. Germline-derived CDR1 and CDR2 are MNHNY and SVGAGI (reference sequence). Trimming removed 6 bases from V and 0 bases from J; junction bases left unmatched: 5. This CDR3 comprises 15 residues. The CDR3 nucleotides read TGTGCCAGCAGGAATAGCGGGACTAGCACAGATACGCAGTATTTT. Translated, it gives CASRNSGTSTDTQYF.

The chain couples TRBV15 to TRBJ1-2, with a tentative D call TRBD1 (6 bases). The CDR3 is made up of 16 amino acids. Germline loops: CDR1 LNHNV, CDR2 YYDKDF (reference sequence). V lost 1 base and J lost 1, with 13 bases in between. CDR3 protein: CATSRGGGEVNYGYTF. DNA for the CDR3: TGTGCCACCAGCAGAGGAGGGGGGGAGGTTAACTATGGCTACACCTTC.

The CDR3 region has the DNA TGTGCCAGCAGCTTAGCCGGGAAATACTACGAGCAGTACTTC. This codes for CASSLAGKYYEQYF. The rearrangement links TRBV7-2 to TRBJ2-7, with D possibly matching TRBD2 (5 bases). V was clipped by 0 bases and J by 3 bases, with 9 bases between them. Germline CDR1 reads SGHTA; CDR2 reads FQGNSA. The CDR3 runs to 14 residues.

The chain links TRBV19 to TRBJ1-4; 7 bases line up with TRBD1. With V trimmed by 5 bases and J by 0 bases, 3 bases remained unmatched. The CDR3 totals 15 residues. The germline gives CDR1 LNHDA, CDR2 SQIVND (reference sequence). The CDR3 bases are TGTGCCAGTAGTGACAGGGCTGCAACTAATGAAAAACTGTTTTTT. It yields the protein CASSDRAATNEKLFF.

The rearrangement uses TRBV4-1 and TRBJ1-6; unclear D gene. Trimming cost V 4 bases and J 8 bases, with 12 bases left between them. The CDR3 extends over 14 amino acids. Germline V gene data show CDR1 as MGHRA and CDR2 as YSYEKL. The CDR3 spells CASSLGERDSPLHF. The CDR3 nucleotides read TGCGCCAGCAGCCTAGGAGAACGGGATTCACCCCTCCACTTT.

The CDR3: CASSYSPGTSGDEQYF. The CDR3 DNA follows: TGTGCCAGCAGTTACTCCCCGGGGACTAGCGGGGACGAGCAGTACTTC. V and J are TRBV6-5 and TRBJ2-7, with 13 bases identical to TRBD2. The CDR3 spans 16 residues. The J segment lost 5 bases and the V segment lost 0 bases, leaving 4 bases of the junction unmatched. Germline V lookup: CDR1 MNHEY, CDR2 SVGAGI.

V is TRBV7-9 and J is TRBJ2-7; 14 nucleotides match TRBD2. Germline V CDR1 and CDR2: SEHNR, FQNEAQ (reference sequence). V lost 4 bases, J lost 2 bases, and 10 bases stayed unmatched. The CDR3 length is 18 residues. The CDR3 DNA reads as TGTGCCAGCAGCTCGACTAGCGGGAGGGCCTCAACAACCTACGAGCAGTACTTC. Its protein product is CASSSTSGRASTTYEQYF. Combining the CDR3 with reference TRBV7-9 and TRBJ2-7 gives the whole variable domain DTGVSQNPRHKITKRGQNVTFRCDPISEHNRLYWYRQTLGQGPEFLTYFQNEAQLEKSRLLSDRFSAERPKGSFSTLEIQRTEQGDSAMYLCASSSTSGRASTTYEQYFGPGTRLTVT.

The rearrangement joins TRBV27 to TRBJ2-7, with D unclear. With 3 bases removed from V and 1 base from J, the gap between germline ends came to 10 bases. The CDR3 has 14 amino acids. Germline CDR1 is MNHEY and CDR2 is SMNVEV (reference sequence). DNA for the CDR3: TGTGCCAGCAGTTTCCGCTCCCGGTCCTACGAGCAGTACTTC. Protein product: CASSFRSRSYEQYF.

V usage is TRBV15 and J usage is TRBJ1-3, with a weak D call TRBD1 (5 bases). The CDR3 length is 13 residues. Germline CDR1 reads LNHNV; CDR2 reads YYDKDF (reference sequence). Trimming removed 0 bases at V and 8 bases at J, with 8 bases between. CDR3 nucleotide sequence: TGTGCCACCAGCAGAGATCAGGGTTACACCATATATTTT. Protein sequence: CATSRDQGYTIYF.

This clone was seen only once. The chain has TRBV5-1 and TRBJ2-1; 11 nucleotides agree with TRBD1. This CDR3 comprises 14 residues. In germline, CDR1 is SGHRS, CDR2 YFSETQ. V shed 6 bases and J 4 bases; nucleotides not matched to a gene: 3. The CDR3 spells CASNRDRGYNEQFF. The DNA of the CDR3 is TGCGCCAGCAACCGGGACAGGGGGTACAATGAGCAGTTCTTC.

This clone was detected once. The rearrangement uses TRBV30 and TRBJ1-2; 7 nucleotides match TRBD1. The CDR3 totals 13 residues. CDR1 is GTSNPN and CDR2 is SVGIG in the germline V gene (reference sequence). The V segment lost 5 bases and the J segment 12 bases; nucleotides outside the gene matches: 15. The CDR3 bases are TGTGCCTGGGGGCGCCTGGGGACAGCCGCCGACACCTTC. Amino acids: CAWGRLGTAADTF.

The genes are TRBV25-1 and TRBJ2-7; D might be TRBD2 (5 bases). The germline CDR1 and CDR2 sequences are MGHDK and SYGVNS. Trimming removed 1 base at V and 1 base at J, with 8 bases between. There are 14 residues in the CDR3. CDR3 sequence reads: CASSESGESYEQYF. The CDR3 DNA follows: TGTGCCAGCAGTGAATCTGGGGAGTCCTACGAGCAGTACTTC.

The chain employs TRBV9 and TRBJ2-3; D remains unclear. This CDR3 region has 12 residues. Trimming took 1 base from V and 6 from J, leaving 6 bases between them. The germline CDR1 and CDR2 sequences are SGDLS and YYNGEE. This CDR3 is CASSVNSDTQYF. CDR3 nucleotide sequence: TGTGCCAGCAGCGTAAATTCGGATACGCAGTATTTT. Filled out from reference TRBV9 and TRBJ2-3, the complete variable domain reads DSGVTQTPKHLITATGQRVTLRCSPRSGDLSVYWYQQSLDQGLQFLIQYYNGEERAKGNILERFSAQQFPDLHSELNLSSLELGDSALYFCASSVNSDTQYFGPGTRLTVL.

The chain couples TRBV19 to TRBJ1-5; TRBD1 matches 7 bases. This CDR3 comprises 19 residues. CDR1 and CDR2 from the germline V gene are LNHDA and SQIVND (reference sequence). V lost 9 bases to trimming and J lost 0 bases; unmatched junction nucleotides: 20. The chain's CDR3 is CASQAGLPGQQYSNQPQHF. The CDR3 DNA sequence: TGTGCCAGCCAGGCTGGGCTCCCGGGACAGCAGTATAGCAATCAGCCCCAGCATTTT.